The clone carrying this T cell receptor (beta chain) was seen a handful of times. The antigen is undetermined. After removal of 2 bases from V and 4 bases from J, the junction contained 6 bases not matched to a gene. Germline V lookup: CDR1 MDHEN, CDR2 SYDVKM. The CDR3 loop spans 15 amino acids. What was amplified from RNA transcripts were TCR beta CDR3 regions. The TCR CDR3 first-round RT-PCR relied on the HTBI primer set. TCRdb independently ran MiXCR on the multiplex PCR reads; one entry per CDR3 protein. This sample has fewer than 350,000 distinct CDR3 sequences, with 15% to 20% found just once. This specimen belongs to a study of T cells in Graves' hyperthyroidism and ophthalmopathy. Study results and caveats: Most clonotypes expanded in thyroid above 0.001 were likewise present in blood.

Input material: blood. This clonotype originated in a woman between 40 and 50 years old with Graves' ophthalmopathy. The V and J genes are TRBV28 and TRBJ1-2; 8 bases line up with TRBD1. As DNA, the CDR3 is TGTGCCAGCAGTTTAAACACAGGGGGTGGCTATGGCTACACCTTC. Amino acids: CASSLNTGGGYGYTF.